What follows describes a single TCR beta chain. Its antigen remains unidentified. This entry is derived from a study of OX40 agonist ivuxolimab in advanced cancers. Whole-study findings and limits: CD8+ T cells were the subset that, on average, had more expanded clones than CD4+. Low levels of normalized T-cell clonal expansion also appeared in some nonresponders. The 0.1-3.0 mg/kg partial responders had among the lowest clonal expansion.

CDR1 SEHNR and CDR2 FQNEAQ come from the germline V gene (reference sequence). This CDR3 has 14 amino acids. Trimming stripped 0 bases from V and 4 bases from J, with 9 bases between. Clones were read by immunoSEQ multiplex PCR, and TCRdb kept only the in-frame ones, dropping some. The data hold about 64,000 clones, with approximately 86% observed a single time. V and J are TRBV7-9 and TRBJ1-1; D is ambiguous. The clonotype was recovered from an adult with an advanced solid tumor such as melanoma, head and neck, liver or kidney cancer. Sequenced material: CD4+ or CD8+ T cells sorted from blood, taken in a trial of the OX40 agonist ivuxolimab. As DNA, the CDR3 is TGTGCCAGCAGCTTAGCCCCCCCTGGCACTGAAGCTTTCTTT. Translated, it gives CASSLAPPGTEAFF.